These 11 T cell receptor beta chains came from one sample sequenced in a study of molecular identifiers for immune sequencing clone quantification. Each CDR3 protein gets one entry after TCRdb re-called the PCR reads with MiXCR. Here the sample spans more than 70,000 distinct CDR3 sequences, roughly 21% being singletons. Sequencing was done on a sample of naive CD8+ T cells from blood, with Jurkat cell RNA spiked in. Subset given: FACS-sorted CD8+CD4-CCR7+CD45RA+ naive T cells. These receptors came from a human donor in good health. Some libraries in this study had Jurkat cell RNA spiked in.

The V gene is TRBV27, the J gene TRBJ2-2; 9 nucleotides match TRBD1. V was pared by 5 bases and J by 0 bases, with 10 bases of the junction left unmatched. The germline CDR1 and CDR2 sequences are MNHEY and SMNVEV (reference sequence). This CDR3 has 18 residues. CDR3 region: CASSDDPYRGPNTGELFF. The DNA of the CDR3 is TGTGCCAGCAGTGATGACCCATACAGGGGGCCGAACACCGGGGAGCTGTTTTTT.

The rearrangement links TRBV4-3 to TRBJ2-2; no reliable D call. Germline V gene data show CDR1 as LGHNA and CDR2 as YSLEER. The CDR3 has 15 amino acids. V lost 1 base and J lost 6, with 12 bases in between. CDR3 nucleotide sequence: TGCGCCAGCAGCCAAGGATCAAGGGTCTCCGGGGAGCTGTTTTTT. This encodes CASSQGSRVSGELFF.

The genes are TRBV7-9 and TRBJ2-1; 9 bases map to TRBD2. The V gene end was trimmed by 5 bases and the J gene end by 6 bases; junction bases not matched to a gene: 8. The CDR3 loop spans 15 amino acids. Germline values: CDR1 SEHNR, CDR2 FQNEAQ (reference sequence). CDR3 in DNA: TGTGCCAGCAGCGAATCCGGGACTAGCAGCAATGAGCAGTTCTTC. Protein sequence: CASSESGTSSNEQFF.

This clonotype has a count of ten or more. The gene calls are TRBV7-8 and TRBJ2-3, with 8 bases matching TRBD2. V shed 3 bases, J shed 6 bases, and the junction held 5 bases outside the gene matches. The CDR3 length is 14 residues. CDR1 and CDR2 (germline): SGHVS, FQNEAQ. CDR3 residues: CASSFGGAGDTQYF. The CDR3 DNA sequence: TGTGCCAGCAGCTTCGGGGGGGCGGGGGATACGCAGTATTTT.

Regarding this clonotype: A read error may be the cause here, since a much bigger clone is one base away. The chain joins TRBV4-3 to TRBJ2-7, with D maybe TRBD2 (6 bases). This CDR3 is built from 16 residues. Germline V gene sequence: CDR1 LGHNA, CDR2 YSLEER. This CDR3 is CASSQDSAGLSYDQYF. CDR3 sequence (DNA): TGCGCCAGCAGCCAAGATTCGGCGGGACTTTCCTACGACCAGTACTTC.

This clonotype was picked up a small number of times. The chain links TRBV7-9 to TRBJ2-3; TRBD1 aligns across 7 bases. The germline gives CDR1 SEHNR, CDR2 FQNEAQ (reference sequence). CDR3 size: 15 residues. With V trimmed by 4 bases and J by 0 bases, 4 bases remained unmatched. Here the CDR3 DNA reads TGTGCCAGCAGCTCACAGGGGATTAGCACAGATACGCAGTATTTT. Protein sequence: CASSSQGISTDTQYF.

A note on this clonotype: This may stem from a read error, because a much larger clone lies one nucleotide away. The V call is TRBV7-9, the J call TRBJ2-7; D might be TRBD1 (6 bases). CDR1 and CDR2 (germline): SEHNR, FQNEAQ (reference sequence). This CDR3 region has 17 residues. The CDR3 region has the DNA TGTGCCAGCAGCGATGAGGCAAGTTCCAAGCAGGGACACGAGCAGTGCTTC. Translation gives CASSDEASSKQGHEQCF.

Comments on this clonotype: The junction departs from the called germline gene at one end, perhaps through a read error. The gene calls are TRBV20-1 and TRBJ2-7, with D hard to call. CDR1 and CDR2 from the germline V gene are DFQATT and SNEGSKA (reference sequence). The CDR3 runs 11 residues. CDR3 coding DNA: TGCAGTGCCCCCCGCGTTCCCGAGCAGTCCTTC. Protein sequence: CSAPRVPEQSF.

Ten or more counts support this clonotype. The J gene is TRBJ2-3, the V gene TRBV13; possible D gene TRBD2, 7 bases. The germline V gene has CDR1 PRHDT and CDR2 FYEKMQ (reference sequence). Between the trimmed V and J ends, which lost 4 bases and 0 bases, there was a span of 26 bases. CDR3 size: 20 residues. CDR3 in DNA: TGTGCCAGCAGCTCGCCAACTGGGGGGGGGGCCCTCCATAGCACAGATACGCAGTATTTT. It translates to CASSSPTGGGALHSTDTQYF.

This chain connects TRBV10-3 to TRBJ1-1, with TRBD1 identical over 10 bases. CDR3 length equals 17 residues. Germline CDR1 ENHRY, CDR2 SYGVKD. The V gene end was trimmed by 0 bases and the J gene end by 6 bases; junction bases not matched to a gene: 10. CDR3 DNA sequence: TGTGCCATCAGTGAGTCGTTGGGACAGGGGTTGCACGCTGAAGCTTTCTTT. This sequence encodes CAISESLGQGLHAEAFF.

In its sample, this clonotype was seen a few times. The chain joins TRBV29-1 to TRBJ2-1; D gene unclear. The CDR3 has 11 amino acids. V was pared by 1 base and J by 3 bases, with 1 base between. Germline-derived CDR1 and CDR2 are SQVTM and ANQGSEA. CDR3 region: CSVEVYNEQFF. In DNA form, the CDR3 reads TGCAGCGTTGAAGTCTACAATGAGCAGTTCTTC.